This TCR beta chain was sequenced in a study of cytomegalovirus exposure and HLA in healthy donors. Study outcomes and limitations: Investigators reported 164 TCR beta chains as tied to cytomegalovirus. In vitro data verified a few CMV-associated chains as specific for CMV antigens.

With regard to this clone: Its antigen is as yet unknown.

Use of 60 Vbeta and 13 Jbeta primers characterized the PCR. Libraries were prepared by immunoSEQ multiplex PCR; TCRdb keeps only in-frame clonotypes and omits some of them. The table shows about 210,000 clones, with approximately 80% occurring only once. This receptor was obtained from a woman between 50 and 59 years old in good health and CMV-seropositive. The sequencing input was PBMCs.

CDR3 in DNA: TGTGCCAGCAGCTTAGGTCAGATAAATTCACCCCTCCACTTT. Translation gives CASSLGQINSPLHF. V usage is TRBV7-9 and J usage is TRBJ1-6; the D is unclear. Germline V gives CDR1 SEHNR, CDR2 FQNEAQ (reference sequence). The germline V and J ends were trimmed by 1 base and 7 bases, with 8 bases remaining between them. The CDR3 covers 14 residues.